What follows is one TCR beta chain and its context. Its specificity is unknown. CD45RO-negative cells were positively selected for CCR7, leaving out terminally differentiated effector memory CD45RA+ cells. This CDR3 is built from 12 residues. V was pared by 6 bases and J by 5 bases, with 10 bases between. The germline V gene has CDR1 MNHEY and CDR2 SVGAGI. These data belong to a study of shared clonotypes between healthy human individuals. Overall study findings and caveats: Specimens sampled were limited to blood, with tissue repertoires likely differing.

Using about 0.2 ug DNA, tens of thousands of T cell genomes, the sorted-subset replicate PCRs were run. Repertoires were generated with immunoSEQ multiplex PCR, while TCRdb's copy carries only in-frame clones and drops some. The data show some 2.1 million clones, with about 95% seen just once and about 1.1% held by the top ten. The TCR sequence derives from a man aged 18 to 30 in good health. Sequenced input: naive CD8+ T cells sorted from blood. The chain has TRBV6-5 and TRBJ1-1; D is unresolved. The CDR3 reads CASSELGTEAFF. The CDR3 nucleotides read TGTGCCAGCAGCGAACTGGGTACTGAAGCTTTCTTT.